The 5 T cell receptor beta chains in this list originate from one sample, sequenced in a study of T cell responses to AZD1222 COVID-19 vaccine. Data came from immunoSEQ multiplex PCR; TCRdb stores just in-frame clones and leaves some out. The table lists about 180,000 clones, 88% of them singletons. Material: peripheral blood, obtained 28 days after the second AZD1222 dose. These TCRs come from an adult who received the AZD1222 COVID-19 vaccine.

The chain links TRBV3-1 (or the pseudogene TRBV3-2) to TRBJ2-3, with TRBD2 matching 8 bases. Trimming took 1 base from V and 3 from J; bases not matched to a gene: 3. Germline CDR1 LGHDT, CDR2 YNNKEL (reference sequence). The CDR3 is 15 amino acids. The DNA of the CDR3 is TGTGCCAGCAGCCAAGCGGGGGGGAGGACAGATACGCAGTATTTT. Encoded protein: CASSQAGGRTDTQYF.

The V gene is TRBV7-9, the J gene TRBJ1-1; 7 bases fit TRBD1. This CDR3 is 14 amino acids long. Germline CDR1 is SEHNR and CDR2 is FQNEAQ (reference sequence). With 1 base clipped from V and 1 base from J, the junction kept 0 bases outside the gene matches. The CDR3 here is CASSLGQGNTEAFF. CDR3 nucleotides: TGTGCCAGCAGCTTAGGACAGGGGAACACTGAAGCTTTCTTT.

The sample holds one count of this clone. The chain is built from TRBV29-1 and TRBJ2-7; D is perhaps TRBD1 or TRBD2 (5 bases each). The germline V gene has CDR1 SQVTM and CDR2 ANQGSEA. V shed 3 bases and J shed 7 bases, with 25 bases lying between them. The CDR3 runs to 16 residues. CDR3 residues: CSVDGGRKSGSYEQYF. The CDR3 coding sequence is TGCAGCGTTGATGGGGGACGGAAGTCGGGATCTTATGAGCAGTACTTC.

The chain is built from TRBV20-1 and TRBJ2-3; weak D call: TRBD1 (6 bases). The germline V gene has CDR1 DFQATT and CDR2 SNEGSKA (reference sequence). Trimming removed 5 bases at V and 9 bases at J, with 12 bases between. This CDR3 contains 11 residues. CDR3 nucleotide sequence: TGCAGTGCTCAGAAGGGGGAAACGCAGTATTTT. Amino acids: CSAQKGETQYF.

V and J are TRBV2 and TRBJ1-3; the D gene is possibly TRBD1 (5 bases). Trimming removed 0 bases from V and 0 bases from J, with 15 bases in between. The CDR3 consists of 18 residues. The germline gives CDR1 SNHLY, CDR2 FYNNEI. The CDR3, as DNA: TGTGCCAGCAGTGAAGCGCCCGCAACGACAGTCTCTGGAAACACCATATATTTT. It specifies CASSEAPATTVSGNTIYF.